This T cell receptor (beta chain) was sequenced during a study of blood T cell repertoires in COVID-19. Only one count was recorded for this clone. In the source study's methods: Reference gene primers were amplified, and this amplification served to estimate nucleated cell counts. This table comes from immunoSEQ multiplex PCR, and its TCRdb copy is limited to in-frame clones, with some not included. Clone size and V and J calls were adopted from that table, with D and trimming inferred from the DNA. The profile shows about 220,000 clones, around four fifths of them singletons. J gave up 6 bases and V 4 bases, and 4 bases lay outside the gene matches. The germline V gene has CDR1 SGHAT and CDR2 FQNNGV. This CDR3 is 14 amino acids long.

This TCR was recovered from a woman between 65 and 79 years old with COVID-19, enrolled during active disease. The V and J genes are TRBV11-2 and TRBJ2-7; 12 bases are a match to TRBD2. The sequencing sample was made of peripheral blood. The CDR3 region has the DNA TGTGCCAGCAGCTCGACTAGCGGGAGCAGCGAGCAGTACTTC. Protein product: CASSSTSGSSEQYF.